What follows are 15 T cell receptor beta chains derived from one specimen sequenced in a study of T cells after yellow fever vaccination. Each CDR3 protein is one row after TCRdb ran MiXCR on the 5' RACE reads. The sample consists of under 600,000 distinct CDR3 sequences, approximately 13% of them appearing once. The starting material was PBMCs, obtained on the day of the yellow fever booster vaccination. Source of these receptors: a man aged 25-45 years who received the YFV17D yellow fever vaccine.

In its sample, this clonotype was seen a few times. The genes are TRBV14 and TRBJ1-5, with D possibly matching TRBD1 (5 bases). Trimming cost V 9 bases and J 1 base, with 19 bases left between them. The CDR3 length is 16 residues. Germline CDR1 SGHDN, CDR2 FVKESK. The CDR3 reads CARAQELGTSNQPQHF. The CDR3 DNA reads TGTGCCAGGGCACAGGAGTTAGGCACCAGCAATCAGCCCCAGCATTTT.

This clonotype was counted only a few times. The gene calls are TRBV9 and TRBJ2-5; unclear D gene. The V gene lost 0 bases and the J gene lost 5 bases, with 17 bases spanning the gap. The CDR3 contains 16 residues. The V gene's germline CDR1 is SGDLS and CDR2 YYNGEE. The DNA of the CDR3 is TGTGCCAGCAGCGTAGTTCGGCAGGCGCGTATTGAGACCCAGTACTTC. Translation: CASSVVRQARIETQYF. The full variable domain, its missing parts supplied by reference TRBV9 and TRBJ2-5, is DSGVTQTPKHLITATGQRVTLRCSPRSGDLSVYWYQQSLDQGLQFLIQYYNGEERAKGNILERFSAQQFPDLHSELNLSSLELGDSALYFCASSVVRQARIETQYFGPGTRLLVL.

J is TRBJ2-7 and V is TRBV15; no definite D call. CDR3 length: 13 amino acids. The germline gives CDR1 LNHNV, CDR2 YYDKDF (reference sequence). Trimming took off 1 base at V and 2 bases at J, with 6 bases between the two ends. The DNA for the CDR3 is TGTGCCACCAGCAGAGGTAGGACCTACGAGCAGTACTTC. Amino acid sequence: CATSRGRTYEQYF.

The table lists this clonotype with a few counts. The chain combines TRBV7-2 with TRBJ2-1; TRBD2 is a possible D gene (6 bases). The CDR3 spans 16 residues. V gave up 0 bases and J gave up 6 bases, with 15 bases separating them. In germline, CDR1 is SGHTA, CDR2 FQGNSA. The CDR3 loop is CASSLATTRGTNEQFF. The CDR3 DNA reads as TGTGCCAGCAGCTTAGCGACTACCCGGGGGACCAATGAGCAGTTCTTC.

Notes on this clonotype: Because it lacks the conserved phenylalanine or tryptophan at the end, this CDR3 is likely a read error. The chain couples TRBV7-2 to TRBJ2-3, with D possibly matching TRBD1 (5 bases). V was cut by 5 bases and J by 1 base, with 13 bases left in between. Germline CDR1 and CDR2: SGHTA and FQGNSA. The CDR3 is 15 amino acids. CDR3 protein: CASSPVVGGTDTQYI. The DNA for the CDR3 is TGTGCCAGCAGCCCGGTGGTAGGGGGCACAGATACGCAGTATATT.

This sequence joins TRBV3-1 and TRBJ2-5; 8 nucleotides match TRBD2. V was clipped by 8 bases and J by 1 base; unmatched bases: 12. The CDR3 is 16 amino acids. Germline CDR1 reads LGHDT; CDR2 reads YNNKEL (reference sequence). The CDR3 DNA is TGTGCCAGCGAAACTAGACCTAGCGGGTTCCAAGAGACCCAGTACTTC. Amino acids: CASETRPSGFQETQYF.

This clonotype came up a few times. The chain employs TRBV6-1 and TRBJ2-3; 7 positions agree with TRBD1. The CDR3 runs to 13 residues. V lost 6 bases and J lost 2; bases outside the gene matches: 2. The germline V gene encodes CDR1 MNHNS and CDR2 SASEGT. Here the CDR3 DNA reads TGTGCCAGCAGGGACAGGCTCACAGATACGCAGTATTTT. Translation: CASRDRLTDTQYF.

This chain connects TRBV7-2 to TRBJ2-7; no reliable D call. V lost 5 bases, J lost 3 bases, and 17 bases lay in between. Germline V gene data show CDR1 as SGHTA and CDR2 as FQGNSA. The CDR3 sequence is 15 residues long. The CDR3 region is CASSPSDDSFYEQYF. The CDR3 DNA is TGTGCCAGCAGCCCTTCCGACGACTCGTTCTACGAGCAGTACTTC.

This chain connects TRBV10-3 to TRBJ2-2; 11 positions match TRBD2. The V segment lost 6 bases and the J segment 5 bases; nucleotides outside the gene matches: 14. CDR1 ENHRY and CDR2 SYGVKD come from the germline V gene. The CDR3 loop spans 18 amino acids. The CDR3 DNA reads TGTGCCATCAGCGAGACTAGCGGGAAGTCTGCTGGGACCGGGGAGCTGTTTTTT. Its translation: CAISETSGKSAGTGELFF.

This clonotype was counted between two and nine times. The rearrangement joins TRBV6-5 to TRBJ2-3; TRBD1 matches 7 bases. Germline lookup yields CDR1 MNHEY and CDR2 SVGAGI. V was clipped by 2 bases and J by 4 bases; unmatched bases: 3. The CDR3 has 14 amino acids. The CDR3 DNA is TGTGCCAGCAGTTACGGCGACAGGGCAGATACGCAGTATTTT. Amino acids: CASSYGDRADTQYF.

Only a few counts were recorded for this clonotype. The chain joins TRBV7-8 to TRBJ1-5; D is perhaps TRBD1 (6 bases). The CDR3 consists of 14 residues. CDR1 and CDR2 from the germline V gene are SGHVS and FQNEAQ. Between the trimmed V and J ends, which lost 1 base and 5 bases, there was a span of 9 bases. CDR3 bases: TGTGCCAGCAGCTTAGACAGGGCATATCAGCCCCAGCATTTT. Residues: CASSLDRAYQPQHF.

As DNA, the CDR3 is TGTGCCAGCAGCGTAGGGTTAGGGGCCTATGGCTACACCTTC. It is translated as CASSVGLGAYGYTF. The chain uses TRBV9 and TRBJ1-2; perhaps TRBD1 as D (5 bases). Trimming cost V 0 bases and J 4 bases, with 10 bases left between them. Germline assignment: CDR1 SGDLS and CDR2 YYNGEE. This CDR3 is 14 amino acids long.

As concerns this clonotype: Sequence at one end of the junction differs from germline and may be a read error. The chain carries TRBV7-1 and TRBJ2-7; 14 bases fit TRBD2. TRBV7-1 is known as an ORF, though its function is uncertain. The CDR3 loop spans 22 amino acids. CDR3 in amino acids: CASSTAIKRTSGRTLSSYEQYF. For the CDR3, the DNA is TGTGCCAGCAGCACAGCCATTAAAAGGACTAGCGGGAGGACCCTAAGCTCCTACGAGCAGTACTTC.

The chain carries TRBV29-1 and TRBJ2-5, with D possibly matching TRBD1 (6 bases). Trimming shortened V by 4 bases and J by 5 bases, and 11 bases separated the two germline ends. This CDR3 has 12 residues. Germline assignment: CDR1 SQVTM and CDR2 ANQGSEA. In nucleotides, the CDR3 is TGCAGCGTTGGGGGGACAAGGGAGACCCAGTACTTC. It codes for CSVGGTRETQYF.

The chain joins TRBV7-9 to TRBJ2-4; D may match TRBD1 or TRBD2 (5 bases each). This CDR3 is built from 15 residues. The V end lost 3 bases, the J end lost 5 bases, and 14 bases lay between the germline ends. From germline, CDR1 is SEHNR and CDR2 FQNEAQ (reference sequence). CDR3 DNA sequence: TGTGCCAGCAGCTTGGACGGGGCTAGAGAAAACATTCAGTACTTC. It specifies CASSLDGARENIQYF.